This TCR beta chain was identified during a study of T cell responses to AZD1222 COVID-19 vaccine. Study findings and constraints: No day 14 peak samples; only post-peak repertoires were characterized.

Produced via immunoSEQ multiplex PCR; TCRdb's table is partial and in-frame only. The repertoire includes some 150,000 clones, around 89% of them detected once, and 2% to 2.5% sits in the top ten. V lost 2 bases, J lost 2 bases, and 7 bases lay in between. The germline CDR1 and CDR2 sequences are ENHRY and SYGVKD. The CDR3 has 14 residues. As for this clone: The antigen remains undetermined.

The receptor was isolated from an adult in good health. Sequencing used peripheral blood, obtained on day 0 of AZD1222 vaccination. The chain is built from TRBV10-3 and TRBJ1-3; unclear D gene. As DNA, the CDR3 is TGTGCCATCAGTGAGGGAGGGACTGGAAACACCATATATTTT. This translates into CAISEGGTGNTIYF.